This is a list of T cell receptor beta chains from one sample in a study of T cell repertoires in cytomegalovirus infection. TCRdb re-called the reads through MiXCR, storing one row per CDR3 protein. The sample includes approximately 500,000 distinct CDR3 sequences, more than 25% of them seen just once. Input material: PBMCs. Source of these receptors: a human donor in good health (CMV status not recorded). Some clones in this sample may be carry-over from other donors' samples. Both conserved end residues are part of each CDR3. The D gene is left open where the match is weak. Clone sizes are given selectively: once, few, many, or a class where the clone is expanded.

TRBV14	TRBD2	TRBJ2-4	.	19	TGTGCCAGCAGCCCCGGACTAGCGGGGCCCGAATTAGCCAAAAACATTCAGTACTTC	CASSPGLAGPELAKNIQYF
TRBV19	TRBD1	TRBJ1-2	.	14	TGTGCCAGTAGCCAACAGGGGAGGTCATATGGCTACACCTTC	CASSQQGRSYGYTF
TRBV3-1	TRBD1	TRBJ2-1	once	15	TGTGCCAGCAGCCAACACGGGACAGGGGGCACTGAGCAGTTCTTC	CASSQHGTGGTEQFF
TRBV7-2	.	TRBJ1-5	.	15	TGTGCCAGCAGCTTAGGGGTTAAGTGGCAGCAGCCCCAGCATTTT	CASSLGVKWQQPQHF
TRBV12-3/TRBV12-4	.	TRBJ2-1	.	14	TGTGCCAGCAGTTTAGCGGGACCCGGTATTGGGCAGTTCTTC	CASSLAGPGIGQFF
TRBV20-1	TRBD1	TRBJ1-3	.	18	TGCAGTGCGACCCGAGGGGGACAGGGGTTTCTAGGAGGAAACACCATATATTTT	CSATRGGQGFLGGNTIYF
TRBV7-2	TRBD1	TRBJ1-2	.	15	TGTGCCAGCAGCTTAGTGGGAGGGACAGGGGCCGGCTACACCTTC	CASSLVGGTGAGYTF
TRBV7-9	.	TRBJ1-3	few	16	TGTGCCAGCAGCTTAGCGCGGGGGAAATCTGGAAACACCATATATTTT	CASSLARGKSGNTIYF
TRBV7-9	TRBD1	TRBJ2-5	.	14	TGTGCCAGCAGCGCCGGACAGGGAAGAGAGACCCAGTACTTC	CASSAGQGRETQYF
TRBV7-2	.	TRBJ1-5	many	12	TGTGCCAGCAGCCGAGAAGATAAGCCCCAGCATTTT	CASSREDKPQHF